Shown below are 30 T cell receptor beta chains from a single sample sequenced in a study of CD8 T cells in ankylosing spondylitis. TCRdb independently ran MiXCR on the 5' RACE reads; one entry per CDR3 protein. Seen here are around 180,000 distinct CDR3 sequences, 10% to 15% observed once, and the top ten hold approximately 10%. Sequencing used blood, either unsorted or a sorted T cell fraction (not recorded which). These receptors originate from a female donor with ankylosing spondylitis or in good health (not recorded which).

Many counts were recorded for this clonotype. J is TRBJ1-5 and V is TRBV27; 9 nucleotides align to TRBD1. Trimming at V came to 2 bases and at J to 8 bases, leaving 7 bases not matched to a gene. In germline, CDR1 is MNHEY, CDR2 SMNVEV (reference sequence). This CDR3 region has 15 residues. CDR3 DNA: TGTGCCAGCAGTTTAGGGACAGGGCAATACGAGCCCCAGCATTTT. Its translation is CASSLGTGQYEPQHF.

This clonotype was recorded at least ten times. V is TRBV20-1 and J is TRBJ1-5; D might be TRBD1 (5 bases). Per germline, CDR1 DFQATT and CDR2 SNEGSKA (reference sequence). The CDR3 is made up of 17 amino acids. Trimming took 1 base from V and 0 from J, leaving 16 bases between them. The CDR3 protein is CSARARGRRDSNQPQHF. The CDR3 nucleotides are TGCAGTGCTAGAGCCCGGGGACGGCGGGATAGCAATCAGCCCCAGCATTTT.

V usage is TRBV5-5 and J usage is TRBJ2-4, with D unclear. The length of the CDR3 is 15 residues. CDR1 is SGHKS and CDR2 is YYEKEE in the germline V gene (reference sequence). V dropped 2 bases and J dropped 5 bases, with 14 bases sitting between them. The CDR3 spells CASSLFSKGENIQYF. The CDR3 bases are TGTGCCAGCAGCTTATTCTCAAAAGGCGAAAACATTCAGTACTTC.

This clonotype has ten or more counts. This chain's CDR3 is CATSDPGTSGRNNEQFF. CDR3 coding DNA: TGTGCCACCAGTGATCCCGGGACTAGCGGGAGGAACAATGAGCAGTTCTTC. The V and J genes are TRBV24-1 and TRBJ2-1, with 15 nucleotides matching TRBD2. The CDR3 totals 17 residues. Per the germline V gene, CDR1 is KGHDR and CDR2 is SFDVKD. The J segment lost 5 bases and the V segment lost 3 bases, leaving 4 bases of the junction unmatched.

This clonotype was recorded at least ten times. The chain carries TRBV6-2 or TRBV6-3 and TRBJ1-4; no reliable D call. The V end was cut by 4 bases, the J end by 8 bases, with 8 bases between. The CDR3 covers 12 residues. In germline, CDR1 is MNHEY, CDR2 SVGEGT. The CDR3 loop is CASSWTLEKLFF. The CDR3 coding sequence is TGTGCCAGCAGTTGGACTCTAGAAAAACTGTTTTTT.

On this clonotype itself: A much larger clone sits a single nucleotide away, making a read error possible. The J gene is TRBJ1-5, the V gene TRBV5-6, with 7 bases lining up with TRBD1. Germline loops: CDR1 SGHDT, CDR2 YYEEEE. This CDR3 is built from 13 residues. J lost 7 bases, V lost 4 bases, and 5 bases had no gene match. CDR3 in amino acids: CASSPGQVQPQHF. CDR3 coding DNA: TGTGCCAGCAGCCCCGGACAGGTCCAGCCCCAGCATTTT.

This clonotype was found many times. The rearrangement uses TRBV10-3 and TRBJ2-7, with 7 nucleotides matching TRBD2. V was pared by 10 bases and J by 3 bases, with 6 bases of the junction left unmatched. From germline, CDR1 is ENHRY and CDR2 SYGVKD. The CDR3 runs 12 residues. CDR3 protein: CASSGTNYEQYF. The CDR3, as DNA: TGTGCCAGTTCCGGGACTAACTACGAGCAGTACTTC.

This chain links TRBV28 with TRBJ2-2; D may be TRBD1 or TRBD2 (5 bases each). This CDR3 spans 15 amino acids. The V gene's germline CDR1 is MDHEN and CDR2 SYDVKM. V was trimmed by 6 bases and J by 7 bases, leaving 18 bases between them. This CDR3 is CASSQGSRGGGELFF. For the CDR3, the DNA is TGTGCCAGCAGCCAGGGATCCCGGGGTGGCGGGGAGCTGTTTTTT.

The chain has TRBV12-3 or TRBV12-4 and TRBJ2-2, with TRBD2 matching over 10 bases. The J segment lost 4 bases and the V segment lost 4 bases, leaving 6 bases of the junction unmatched. The CDR3 runs to 16 residues. CDR3 DNA sequence: TGTGCCAGCAGTTGGCTGACTAGCGGGTCCACCGGGGAGCTGTTTTTT. Translated, it gives CASSWLTSGSTGELFF.

This clonotype appeared many times. The rearrangement joins TRBV9 to TRBJ2-7; unclear D gene. The germline V gene has CDR1 SGDLS and CDR2 YYNGEE. Trimming shortened V by 5 bases and J by 0 bases, and 9 bases separated the two germline ends. The CDR3 spans 13 residues. In nucleotides, the CDR3 is TGTGCCAGCAGTCCGGGCTACTCCTACGAGCAGTACTTC. This encodes CASSPGYSYEQYF.

This clonotype was recorded only once. This may be a read error, as it is one base from a much larger clone. The chain carries TRBV20-1 and TRBJ2-7; 14 bases are shared with TRBD2. This CDR3 comprises 15 residues. CDR1 is DFQATT and CDR2 is SNEGSKA in the germline V gene (reference sequence). The CDR3, as DNA: TGCAGTGCTAGAGGACTAGCGGGAGGGCCGTACGGGCAGTACTTC. This codes for CSARGLAGGPYGQYF.

This clonotype has just a few counts. The CDR3 DNA reads TGCGCCAGCAGCTTGGGATCCACCCTCGAGCAGTACTTC. This translates into CASSLGSTLEQYF. This chain connects TRBV5-1 to TRBJ2-7, with D hard to call. There are 13 residues in the CDR3. In germline, CDR1 is SGHRS, CDR2 YFSETQ. V was cut by 0 bases and J by 6 bases, with 10 bases left in between.

The chain is built from TRBV5-4 and TRBJ2-3; no clear D gene. The CDR3 is 13 residues long. The germline V gene has CDR1 SGHNT and CDR2 YYREEE (reference sequence). V shed 2 bases and J shed 4 bases, with 8 bases lying between them. CDR3 nucleotide sequence: TGTGCCAGCAGCTTCTTGTCTGCAGATACGCAGTATTTT. This codes for CASSFLSADTQYF.

This clonotype was found many times. The chain is built from TRBV5-1 and TRBJ1-6; possibly TRBD1 for D (5 bases). The CDR3 runs to 18 residues. CDR1 is SGHRS, CDR2 YFSETQ, per germline. The V end lost 6 bases, the J end lost 3 bases, and 22 bases lay between the germline ends. CDR3 loop: CASMPGAIASSYNSPLHF. The CDR3 region has the DNA TGCGCCAGCATGCCCGGGGCTATCGCTTCGAGCTATAATTCACCCCTCCACTTT.

This clonotype was seen many times. This sequence joins TRBV12-3 or TRBV12-4 and TRBJ2-1, with TRBD2 identical over 7 bases. The CDR3 runs 14 residues. Germline trimming cut 7 bases from V and 3 bases from J; bases unmatched to any gene: 6. The CDR3 DNA follows: TGTGCCAGCAACCTAGCGGCGGGCTACAATGAGCAGTTCTTC. Protein product: CASNLAAGYNEQFF.

This chain connects TRBV20-1 to TRBJ2-1; perhaps TRBD2 as D (5 bases). Germline CDR1 and CDR2: DFQATT and SNEGSKA (reference sequence). The CDR3 runs to 15 residues. Trimming removed 3 bases at V and 0 bases at J, with 12 bases between. CDR3 residues: CSASAGLVSYNEQFF. The CDR3, as DNA: TGCAGTGCTAGTGCCGGACTGGTCTCCTACAATGAGCAGTTCTTC.

This clonotype was counted ten times or more. This rearrangement joins TRBV5-5 to TRBJ1-1; D possibly corresponds to TRBD1 (5 bases). In germline, CDR1 is SGHKS, CDR2 YYEKEE (reference sequence). Deletions cut 0 bases from V and 8 bases from J, with 11 bases between. The CDR3 extends over 13 amino acids. The CDR3 DNA sequence: TGTGCCAGCAGCTTGGTCCAGGGAACGGAAGCTTTCTTT. Residues: CASSLVQGTEAFF.

This clonotype was found many times. The V call is TRBV7-9, the J call TRBJ2-1, with 11 bases lining up with TRBD2. Germline values: CDR1 SEHNR, CDR2 FQNEAQ (reference sequence). The CDR3 is 16 residues long. V dropped 1 base and J dropped 5; count of bases not matched to a gene: 4. DNA of the CDR3: TGTGCCAGCAGCTTAGGCGGACTAGCGGGTGACAATGAGCAGTTCTTC. Translating it yields CASSLGGLAGDNEQFF.

The sample holds many counts of this clonotype. The rearrangement uses TRBV7-2 and TRBJ2-7; D possibly corresponds to TRBD2 (6 bases). Germline V gives CDR1 SGHTA, CDR2 FQGNSA. CDR3 length: 16 amino acids. Trimming pared 3 bases from V and 2 bases from J, leaving 17 bases between. The CDR3 here is CASSFSGGGPAYEQYF. The CDR3 DNA is TGTGCCAGCAGCTTCTCGGGCGGAGGGCCGGCCTACGAGCAGTACTTC.

This clonotype was observed a few times. CDR3 nucleotide sequence: TGTGCCAGCAGCACACAGGGGGCCTACGAGCAGTACTTC. The encoded protein is CASSTQGAYEQYF. The chain has TRBV7-2 and TRBJ2-7; 8 bases fit TRBD1. J lost 2 bases, V lost 5 bases, and 2 bases had no gene match. CDR1 is SGHTA, CDR2 FQGNSA, per germline. The CDR3 covers 13 residues.

The table lists this clonotype with many counts. The chain carries TRBV5-1 and TRBJ2-2; 12 bases line up with TRBD2. This CDR3 spans 18 amino acids. After removal of 3 bases from V and 3 bases from J, the junction contained 9 bases not matched to a gene. Per germline, CDR1 SGHRS and CDR2 YFSETQ. DNA for the CDR3: TGCGCCAGCAGCTCCCGGACTAGCGGGATGATGCACACCGGGGAGCTGTTTTTT. It yields the protein CASSSRTSGMMHTGELFF.

This clonotype was detected ten times or more. The chain employs TRBV3-1 and TRBJ2-7; 9 nucleotides line up with TRBD2. Germline V CDR1 and CDR2: LGHDT, YNNKEL (reference sequence). The V and J ends lost 4 bases and 0 bases, in that order; junction bases with no gene match: 4. The CDR3 has 15 amino acids. Here the CDR3 reads CASSRSSGSSYEQYF. DNA of the CDR3: TGTGCCAGCAGCCGGAGTAGCGGGAGCTCCTACGAGCAGTACTTC.

This clonotype was seen many times. The rearrangement uses TRBV4-3 and TRBJ2-5, with D tentatively TRBD1 (6 bases). CDR1 and CDR2 (germline): LGHNA, YSLEER. Trimming took 0 bases from V and 5 from J, leaving 13 bases between them. The CDR3 contains 15 residues. The CDR3 reads CASSQEGTPMETQYF. The CDR3 bases are TGCGCCAGCAGCCAAGAAGGGACACCAATGGAGACCCAGTACTTC.

This clonotype was recorded a few times. The chain employs TRBV9 and TRBJ2-7, with TRBD2 identical over 7 bases. Unmatched junction bases numbered 4, after V lost 0 bases and J lost 1 base. The V gene's germline CDR1 is SGDLS and CDR2 YYNGEE. The CDR3 is 15 amino acids. The CDR3 loop reads CASSVGPSGSYEQYF. The CDR3 DNA reads as TGTGCCAGCAGCGTAGGGCCTAGCGGTTCCTACGAGCAGTACTTC.

V and J are TRBV6-2 or TRBV6-3 and TRBJ1-6, with 8 bases identical to TRBD1. The CDR3 totals 15 residues. V shed 6 bases and J 7 bases; nucleotides not matched to a gene: 8. The germline CDR1 and CDR2 sequences are MNHEY and SVGEGT. The CDR3 loop reads CASRSDRGLNSPLHF. The CDR3 nucleotides read TGTGCCAGCAGATCCGACAGGGGATTGAATTCACCCCTCCACTTT.

The chain has TRBV7-2 and TRBJ2-1; perhaps TRBD2 as D (5 bases). The CDR3 sequence is 15 residues long. CDR1 is SGHTA, CDR2 FQGNSA, per germline. The ends were cut back, 1 base at V and 4 bases at J, with 11 bases in the middle. The chain's CDR3 is CASSLGGPFYNEQFF. The CDR3 bases are TGTGCCAGCAGCTTAGGCGGGCCATTTTACAATGAGCAGTTCTTC.

V usage is TRBV18 and J usage is TRBJ2-3, with 7 bases identical to TRBD1. Trimming removed 0 bases from V and 3 bases from J; junction bases left unmatched: 3. The CDR3 has 15 amino acids. Germline V CDR1 and CDR2: KGHSH, LQKENI. The CDR3 DNA reads TGTGCCAGCTCACCACCTCGACAGGGAACAGATACGCAGTATTTT. Its protein product is CASSPPRQGTDTQYF.

This clonotype has a count of ten or more. V is TRBV7-9 and J is TRBJ1-2, with D possibly TRBD1 on 6 matching bases. Germline lookup yields CDR1 SEHNR and CDR2 FQNEAQ (reference sequence). The CDR3 extends over 15 amino acids. V lost 6 bases and J lost 5, with 19 bases in between. CDR3: CASSPNMGGLYGYTF. The CDR3 DNA reads TGTGCCAGCAGTCCTAATATGGGGGGGCTTTATGGCTACACCTTC.

There are a few counts of this clonotype. The gene calls are TRBV7-9 and TRBJ2-1; 10 nucleotides align to TRBD1. The germline CDR1 and CDR2 sequences are SEHNR and FQNEAQ (reference sequence). The CDR3 consists of 14 residues. V shed 2 bases and J 8 bases; nucleotides not matched to a gene: 3. Here the CDR3 reads CASSLLGTGDEQFF. CDR3 in DNA: TGTGCCAGCAGCTTACTCGGGACAGGGGATGAGCAGTTCTTC.

Many counts were recorded for this clonotype. The chain joins TRBV24-1 to TRBJ2-7, with 8 bases lining up with TRBD1. The V and J ends lost 6 bases and 1 base, in that order; junction bases with no gene match: 4. Germline-derived CDR1 and CDR2 are KGHDR and SFDVKD. The CDR3 has 14 amino acids. The CDR3 DNA is TGTGCCACCAGTACCCGGGACAGGTCCTACGAGCAGTACTTC. Translation gives CATSTRDRSYEQYF.